The next 20 T cell receptor beta chains were all read from a single sample in a study of blood T cell repertoires in COVID-19. TCRdb keeps only in-frame clones here, not all; method: immunoSEQ multiplex PCR. The sample carries 75,000 to 95,000 clones, approximately 90% recorded once. Source material: peripheral blood. These receptors were taken from a woman aged 80 or older with acute or convalescent COVID-19.

J is TRBJ1-5 and V is TRBV4-3; 8 positions match TRBD1. The CDR3 has 19 residues. After removal of 1 base from V and 0 bases from J, the junction contained 11 bases not matched to a gene. Germline V gives CDR1 LGHNA, CDR2 YSLEER. The CDR3 nucleotides are TGCGCCAGCAGCCAAGTACGGGACAGGAGAAAGCATAGCAATCAGCCCCAGCATTTT. This encodes CASSQVRDRRKHSNQPQHF.

This chain links TRBV28 with TRBJ1-2; D is perhaps TRBD1 (5 bases). CDR1 and CDR2 (germline): MDHEN, SYDVKM. The CDR3 sequence is 14 residues long. The V gene lost 6 bases and the J gene lost 4 bases, with 15 bases spanning the gap. The CDR3 coding sequence is TGTGCCAGCAGAACCTCGAGACAGCTCTATGGCTACACCTTC. It translates to CASRTSRQLYGYTF.

V gene TRBV27 combines with J gene TRBJ1-1; no firm D call. V was clipped by 3 bases and J by 2 bases, with 10 bases between them. CDR3 length: 14 residues. Germline CDR1 and CDR2: MNHEY and SMNVEV (reference sequence). The CDR3 bases are TGTGCCAGCAGTTTGAGGCCCGGAAACACTGAAGCTTTCTTT. Protein product: CASSLRPGNTEAFF.

This chain joins TRBV11-3 and TRBJ2-1, with D perhaps matching TRBD2 (6 bases). Germline V gene sequence: CDR1 SGHNT, CDR2 YENEEA. The V end was cut by 3 bases, the J end by 9 bases, with 12 bases between. CDR3 length: 13 amino acids. The CDR3: CASSFASASEQFF. The CDR3 DNA reads TGTGCCAGCAGCTTCGCTAGCGCGTCTGAGCAGTTCTTC. Together with reference TRBV11-3 and TRBJ2-1, the CDR3 gives the full variable domain: EAGVVQSPRYKIIEKKQPVAFWCNPISGHNTLYWYLQNLGQGPELLIRYENEEAVDDSQLPKDRFSAERLKGVDSTLKIQPAELGDSAVYLCASSFASASEQFFGPGTRLTVL.

The chain couples TRBV18 to TRBJ2-6; D might be TRBD1 (5 bases). This CDR3 region has 15 residues. Germline V gene sequence: CDR1 KGHSH, CDR2 LQKENI. The V gene lost 2 bases and the J gene lost 0 bases, with 5 bases spanning the gap. The CDR3 DNA is TGTGCCAGCTCACCAACAGGCTCTGGGGCCAACGTCCTGACTTTC. Translating it yields CASSPTGSGANVLTF.

The rearrangement uses TRBV7-9 and TRBJ2-7, with D perhaps TRBD2 (6 bases). The CDR3 consists of 14 residues. Looked up from germline, CDR1 is SEHNR and CDR2 is FQNEAQ (reference sequence). Between the trimmed V and J ends, which lost 2 bases and 2 bases, there was a span of 10 bases. The CDR3 is CASSLTRGTYEQYF. As DNA, the CDR3 is TGTGCCAGCAGCTTAACGCGGGGAACCTACGAGCAGTACTTC.

The V call is TRBV4-2, the J call TRBJ2-3; D remains ambiguous. CDR1 and CDR2 (germline): LGHNA, YNFKEQ. This CDR3 contains 15 residues. V was clipped by 1 base and J by 0 bases, with 8 bases between them. CDR3 in DNA: TGTGCCAGCAGCCAAGGCTCAGTAAGCACAGATACGCAGTATTTT. Its protein is CASSQGSVSTDTQYF.

This rearrangement joins TRBV7-9 to TRBJ2-4; 10 bases fit TRBD1. Unmatched junction bases numbered 8, after V lost 3 bases and J lost 6 bases. Germline-derived CDR1 and CDR2 are SEHNR and FQNEAQ (reference sequence). CDR3 length: 16 residues. CDR3 amino acids: CASSFLETGGPNIQYF. The CDR3 DNA follows: TGTGCCAGCAGCTTTCTAGAGACAGGGGGCCCAAACATTCAGTACTTC. The full variable domain, completed using reference TRBV7-9 and TRBJ2-4, is DTGVSQNPRHKITKRGQNVTFRCDPISEHNRLYWYRQTLGQGPEFLTYFQNEAQLEKSRLLSDRFSAERPKGSFSTLEIQRTEQGDSAMYLCASSFLETGGPNIQYFGAGTRLSVL.

This rearrangement joins TRBV6-5 to TRBJ2-3; TRBD2 aligns across 10 bases. The CDR3 has 15 residues. V lost 4 bases and J lost 4; bases outside the gene matches: 5. Looked up from germline, CDR1 is MNHEY and CDR2 is SVGAGI. The CDR3 nucleotides are TGTGCCAGCAGTTCCCCCAGCGGGGGGGCAGATACGCAGTATTTT. Its translation is CASSSPSGGADTQYF.

The chain couples TRBV7-6 to TRBJ2-5; D unresolved. CDR1 is SGHVS and CDR2 is FNYEAQ in the germline V gene. V lost 4 bases to trimming and J lost 5 bases, with 5 bases between them. CDR3 length: 11 amino acids. CDR3 amino acids: CASSSPETQYF. The CDR3 nucleotides read TGTGCCAGCAGCTCTCCTGAGACCCAGTACTTC. Drawing the rest from reference TRBV7-6 and TRBJ2-5, the complete variable domain is GAGVSQSPRYKVTKRGQDVALRCDPISGHVSLYWYRQALGQGPEFLTYFNYEAQQDKSGLPNDRFSAERPEGSISTLTIQRTEQRDSAMYRCASSSPETQYFGPGTRLLVL.

This sequence joins TRBV30 and TRBJ2-5; possible D gene TRBD2, 7 bases. Looked up from germline, CDR1 is GTSNPN and CDR2 is SVGIG (reference sequence). V was clipped by 3 bases and J by 4 bases, with 18 bases between them. This CDR3 is 15 amino acids long. The CDR3 DNA sequence: TGTGCCTGGAGCACCCCGGCGGGGGCGGCAGAGACCCAGTACTTC. This codes for CAWSTPAGAAETQYF. The variable domain in full, with the rest retrieved from reference TRBV30 and TRBJ2-5, is SQTIHQWPATLVQPVGSPLSLECTVEGTSNPNLYWYRQAAGRGLQLLFYSVGIGQISSEVPQNLSASRPQDRQFILSSKKLLLSDSGFYLCAWSTPAGAAETQYFGPGTRLLVL.

The V call is TRBV7-9, the J call TRBJ1-3, with D perhaps matching TRBD1 (5 bases). Germline V lookup: CDR1 SEHNR, CDR2 FQNEAQ (reference sequence). CDR3 length equals 15 residues. The V gene lost 5 bases and the J gene lost 4 bases, with 15 bases spanning the gap. CDR3 sequence (DNA): TGTGCCAGCAGCCCCCCGGCCAGGGCCGGAAACACCATATATTTT. It yields the protein CASSPPARAGNTIYF.

The CDR3 DNA sequence: TGTGCCAGCAGCCCCTTTAGTAGTGACAGGTCGAGAAAACTGTTTTTT. This codes for CASSPFSSDRSRKLFF. This sequence joins TRBV7-2 and TRBJ1-4; maybe TRBD1 (6 bases). The germline V and J ends were trimmed by 5 bases and 10 bases, with 23 bases remaining between them. The V gene's germline CDR1 is SGHTA and CDR2 FQGNSA. The CDR3 consists of 16 residues.

In DNA, the CDR3 is TGTGCCAGCAGTGATCGCGGCAGGGGGCAAGGGAACACTGAAGCTTTCTTT. Translating gives CASSDRGRGQGNTEAFF. The rearrangement joins TRBV27 to TRBJ1-1; 8 bases are shared with TRBD1. There are 17 residues in the CDR3. The V and J ends lost 5 bases and 1 base, in that order; junction bases with no gene match: 12. Germline loops: CDR1 MNHEY, CDR2 SMNVEV (reference sequence).

The gene calls are TRBV29-1 and TRBJ2-5; possible D gene TRBD2, 6 bases. CDR1 is SQVTM and CDR2 is ANQGSEA in the germline V gene. The CDR3 contains 13 residues. The ends were cut back, 7 bases at V and 2 bases at J, with 14 bases in the middle. DNA for the CDR3: TGCAGCGGGTTAGCGGCTTCTCAAGAGACCCAGTACTTC. Its translation: CSGLAASQETQYF.

The chain combines TRBV4-3 with TRBJ2-4; possibly TRBD1 for D (6 bases). CDR3 length: 14 residues. V dropped 2 bases and J dropped 8 bases, with 13 bases sitting between them. Germline loops: CDR1 LGHNA, CDR2 YSLEER. The CDR3 DNA reads TGCGCCAGCAGCCAATCGTCACGGACAGACATTCAGTACTTC. Its protein is CASSQSSRTDIQYF.

This clone was seen only a few times. The chain couples TRBV5-1 to TRBJ2-2; 12 nucleotides line up with TRBD1. Trimming at V came to 4 bases and at J to 5 bases, leaving 9 bases not matched to a gene. Germline values: CDR1 SGHRS, CDR2 YFSETQ. The CDR3 is made up of 17 amino acids. This chain's CDR3 is CASSTGQGAPGTGELFF. The CDR3 DNA is TGCGCCAGCAGCACGGGACAGGGGGCGCCGGGGACCGGGGAGCTGTTTTTT.

This clone has more than one count but fewer than ten. At one boundary the junction diverges from the germline segment, which might be a read error. The chain is built from TRBV7-7 and TRBJ2-7; TRBD1 aligns across 7 bases. Germline-derived CDR1 and CDR2 are SSHAT and FNYEAQ (reference sequence). The CDR3 sequence is 17 residues long. The CDR3 region is CASSPHPGTASSYEQYF. The CDR3 DNA reads TGTGCTAGCAGTCCCCATCCCGGGACAGCCAGTTCCTACGAGCAGTACTTC.

V and J are TRBV27 and TRBJ1-5, with 7 positions matching TRBD1. J was trimmed by 5 bases and V by 6 bases; bases with no gene match: 7. The CDR3 spans 14 residues. The V gene's germline CDR1 is MNHEY and CDR2 SMNVEV (reference sequence). The CDR3 coding sequence is TGTGCCAGCAGGCTTCGACAGGGTGATCAGCCCCAGCATTTT. It is translated as CASRLRQGDQPQHF.

The rearrangement uses TRBV30 and TRBJ1-1; a weak D match, TRBD1 (6 bases). CDR1 GTSNPN and CDR2 SVGIG come from the germline V gene (reference sequence). V was trimmed by 6 bases and J by 1 base, leaving 18 bases between them. This CDR3 is 15 amino acids long. CDR3 DNA sequence: TGTGCCTGCTTGTACCAAGGACAGTCGAACACTGAAGCTTTCTTT. Translating it yields CACLYQGQSNTEAFF.